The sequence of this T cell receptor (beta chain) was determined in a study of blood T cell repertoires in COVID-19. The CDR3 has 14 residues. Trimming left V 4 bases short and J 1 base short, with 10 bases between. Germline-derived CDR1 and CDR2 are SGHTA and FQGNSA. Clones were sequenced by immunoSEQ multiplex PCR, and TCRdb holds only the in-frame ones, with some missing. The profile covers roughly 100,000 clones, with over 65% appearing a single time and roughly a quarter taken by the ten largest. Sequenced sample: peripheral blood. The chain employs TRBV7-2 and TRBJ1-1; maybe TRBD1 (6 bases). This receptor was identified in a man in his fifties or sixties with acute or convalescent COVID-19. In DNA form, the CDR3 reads TGTGCCAGCAGCTCGAGGGGGGGGAACACTGAAGCTTTCTTT. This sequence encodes CASSSRGGNTEAFF.